Described below is a single T cell receptor (beta chain) sequence and its context. Its antigen is not identified. The record originates from a study of T cells in localized non-small cell lung cancer. Points from the study as a whole: Density of T cells in blood, when higher, went with longer overall survival. Adjacent uninvolved lung tissue had the highest T cell clonality, exceeding tumor. Adjacent lung tissue had a median approximately 57 of the top 100 clones found in the tumor.

The assay was immunoSEQ multiplex PCR, and TCRdb's table has in-frame clones only and misses some. This sample has tens of thousands of clones, with 70% to 90% found just once. The sequence derives from a man aged 35 to 69 with stage I squamous cell lung carcinoma. The sample was peripheral blood, taken before any cancer treatment.

CDR3 region: CASSFREGSTDTQYF. CDR3 nucleotide sequence: TGTGCCAGCAGCTTTCGGGAGGGAAGCACAGATACGCAGTATTTT. The gene calls are TRBV7-3 and TRBJ2-3, with 8 bases that match TRBD2. Germline trimming cut 3 bases from V and 0 bases from J; bases unmatched to any gene: 2. The CDR3 loop spans 15 amino acids. Per the germline V gene, CDR1 is SGHTA and CDR2 is FQGTGA.